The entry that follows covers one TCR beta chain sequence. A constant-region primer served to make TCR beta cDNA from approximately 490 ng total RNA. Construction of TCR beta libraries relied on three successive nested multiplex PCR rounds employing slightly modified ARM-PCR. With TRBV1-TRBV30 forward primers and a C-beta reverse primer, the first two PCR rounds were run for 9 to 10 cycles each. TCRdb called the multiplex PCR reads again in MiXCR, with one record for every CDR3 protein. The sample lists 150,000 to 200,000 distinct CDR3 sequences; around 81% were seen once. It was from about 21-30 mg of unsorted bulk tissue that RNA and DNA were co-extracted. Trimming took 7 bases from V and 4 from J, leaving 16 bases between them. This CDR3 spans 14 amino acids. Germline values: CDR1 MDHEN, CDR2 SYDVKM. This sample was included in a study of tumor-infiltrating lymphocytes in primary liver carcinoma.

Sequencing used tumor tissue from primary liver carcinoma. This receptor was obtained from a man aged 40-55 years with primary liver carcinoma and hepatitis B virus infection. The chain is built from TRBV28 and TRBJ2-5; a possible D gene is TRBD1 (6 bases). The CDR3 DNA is TGTGCCAGCATGCCGCACAGGGTGGTAGAGACCCAGTACTTC. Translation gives CASMPHRVVETQYF.